The clone carrying this T cell receptor (beta chain) is identified as medium-sized from frequency. The CDR3 contains 13 residues. TRB was amplified by touch-down multiplex PCR, primer pools A and B combined. TCRdb reprocessed the multiplex PCR reads, with one entry per CDR3 protein and no DNA. The sample table includes 3,000 to 4,000 distinct CDR3 sequences. The record originates from a study of T cell clusters in autoimmune cytopenias. Each sample's input was 250 ng genomic DNA, 38,000 or so genome equivalents. A further study also used this sample, focusing on T cell repertoires in aging, cancer and after chemotherapy. As reported in that work: Median generation probability rose over the chemotherapy interval in each cancer cohort, suggesting rebound thymic output.

Sequencing used peripheral blood. The rearrangement uses TRBV12-3 or TRBV12-4 and TRBJ1-2; the D call from TCRdb, TRBD1, cannot be confirmed without DNA. The sequence was obtained from a human donor in good health. This CDR3 is CASSFGGTYGYTF.